This TCR beta chain was sequenced in a study of T cell changes during pregnancy in multiple sclerosis. V was clipped by 3 bases and J by 5 bases; unmatched bases: 11. The CDR3 runs to 15 residues. CDR1 and CDR2 from the germline V gene are SQVTM and ANQGSEA. Profiling relied on immunoSEQ multiplex PCR, and the TCRdb table lists in-frame clones only, not all of them. Of some 77,000 clones detected, about 89% appear once; the ten largest clones hold less than 2.5%. This sequence joins TRBV29-1 and TRBJ2-5; 8 positions agree with TRBD2. The material sequenced was peripheral blood, taken before pregnancy. The clonotype comes from a female donor with multiple sclerosis, enrolled in a pregnancy study. Here the CDR3 DNA reads TGCAGCGTTGATCTAAGGCGGGGGGATTTGGAGACCCAGTACTTC. It is translated as CSVDLRRGDLETQYF.